What follows is one TCR beta chain and its context. Naive CD4+ cells were CD45RA-selected; the remaining cells were memory. The data belong to a study of shared clonotypes between healthy human individuals. Whole-study context: The study enrolled a couple of women and three men aged 18 to 49. The plates for each donor numbered three CD4 naive, three CD4 memory, two CD8 naive and one CD8 memory.

Some clones are missing from TCRdb's copy, which holds only in-frame ones; the method was immunoSEQ multiplex PCR. This table holds some 1,100,000 clones, around 78% found once. The specimen sequenced was memory CD4+ T cells from PBMCs. Subset here: CD45RA-negative fraction. The TCR comes from a man younger than 35 in good health. Some clones in this sample may be carry-over from other donors' samples.

The DNA for the CDR3 is TGTGCCAGCTCACCACCAGGACAGGATTCCTATGGCTACACCTTC. Amino acids: CASSPPGQDSYGYTF. The chain recombines TRBV18 with TRBJ1-2; TRBD1 matches 7 bases. The CDR3 sequence is 15 residues long. Unmatched junction bases numbered 5, after V lost 0 bases and J lost 4 bases. Germline V gene sequence: CDR1 KGHSH, CDR2 LQKENI.